Below, one T cell receptor (beta chain) is given with its context. The CDR3 has 18 residues. CDR1 MGHRA and CDR2 YSYEKL come from the germline V gene. This entry comes from a study of T cells expressing NK-cell markers. TCRdb re-called the 5' RACE reads and catalogs CDR3 proteins one per entry, DNA excluded. The sample includes around 470,000 distinct CDR3 sequences. The source is a woman aged 45-65 years in good health. The sample comprised blood T cells: a sorted CD56 or NKG2C T cell subset, CD4+ or CD8+ T cells, or bulk PBMC T cells (not recorded which). V and J are TRBV4-1 and TRBJ2-1. CDR3 sequence: CASSHPKPGISSYNEQFF.